These 3 T cell receptor beta chains were sequenced from one sample in a study of shared clonotypes between healthy human individuals. Clones were read by immunoSEQ multiplex PCR, and TCRdb kept only the in-frame ones, dropping some. The data hold about 960,000 clones, with about three quarters observed a single time. Sequenced: memory CD4+ T cells sorted from blood. Subset indicated: CD45RA-negative fraction. The receptors shown here come from a man aged 18 to 30 in good health.

This clone has a handful of counts. J is TRBJ2-5 and V is TRBV7-2, with 7 positions matching TRBD2. Looked up from germline, CDR1 is SGHTA and CDR2 is FQGNSA. The V and J ends lost 3 bases and 5 bases, in that order; junction bases with no gene match: 9. This CDR3 spans 15 amino acids. CDR3 region: CASSFDGRRLETQYF. DNA of the CDR3: TGTGCCAGCAGCTTCGACGGGAGGAGGTTGGAGACCCAGTACTTC.

This clone was observed a single time. V and J are TRBV10-2 and TRBJ2-3; D might be TRBD2 (5 bases). Germline V CDR1 and CDR2: WSHSY, SAAADI. V was shortened by 6 bases and J by 0 bases, with 10 bases between the two germline ends. The CDR3 sequence is 14 residues long. This chain's CDR3 is CASRERLSTDTQYF. The CDR3 DNA reads TGCGCCAGCAGAGAGCGGCTTAGCACAGATACGCAGTATTTT.

The chain joins TRBV15 to TRBJ2-7; D call uncertain. Germline V lookup: CDR1 LNHNV, CDR2 YYDKDF (reference sequence). This CDR3 contains 15 residues. V gave up 0 bases and J gave up 5 bases, with 14 bases separating them. The CDR3 region has the DNA TGTGCCACCAGCAGAGACCCGGGTTTGGGCGACGAGCAGTACTTC. This codes for CATSRDPGLGDEQYF.